This entry concerns a single T cell receptor (beta chain). Its antigen is not known. Trimming cost V 6 bases and J 5 bases; bases outside gene matches: 9. This CDR3 has 14 residues. Germline lookup yields CDR1 MNHEY and CDR2 SVGAGI. The assay was immunoSEQ multiplex PCR, and TCRdb's table has in-frame clones only and misses some. The data show 130,000 or so clones, roughly nine tenths seen once. The data originate from a study of T cell responses to AZD1222 COVID-19 vaccine. Overall study context: Combined were second doses at about 4 or about 12 weeks. Study findings and constraints: It should be noted that donors were predominantly white British and more often female, and clonal diversity was possibly underestimated. Sampling captured repertoires only after the peak T cell response.

The chain combines TRBV6-5 with TRBJ1-2, with TRBD1 matching 7 bases. This receptor was identified in an adult in good health. Sequencing used peripheral blood, obtained on day 0 of AZD1222 vaccination. The CDR3 DNA reads as TGTGCCAGCAGCCGGGCCCCAGGGGGGTATGGCTACACCTTC. Protein product: CASSRAPGGYGYTF.